This TCR beta chain stems from a study of T cell changes during pregnancy in multiple sclerosis. Sequencing used immunoSEQ multiplex PCR; TCRdb keeps in-frame clones, though not all of them. The sample has around 19,000 clones, about 87% seen once. V was pared by 5 bases and J by 7 bases, with 8 bases between. This CDR3 spans 11 amino acids. Germline CDR1 reads SGHAT; CDR2 reads FQNNGV. This receptor was identified in a female donor in good health, enrolled as a control in a pregnancy study. The chain employs TRBV11-2 and TRBJ1-1; D is unclear. This sample comprised CD8+ T cells from peripheral blood mononuclear cells, obtained in the third trimester of pregnancy. The CDR3 bases are TGTGCCAGCAGCCCAGATGATGAAGCTTTCTTT. Its translation: CASSPDDEAFF.